This entry lists 25 T cell receptor beta chains sequenced from one sample in a study of CDR3 diversity in severe acne. Each CDR3 protein gets one entry after TCRdb re-called the PCR reads with MiXCR. The sample has more than 80,000 distinct CDR3 sequences, about half seen once. Sequencing was carried out using blood. Every receptor here comes from a male donor with severe acne vulgaris.

The chain has TRBV2 and TRBJ2-7; D gene ambiguous. The germline gives CDR1 SNHLY, CDR2 FYNNEI. V shed 0 bases and J shed 5 bases, with 5 bases lying between them. The CDR3 covers 12 residues. The CDR3 DNA reads as TGTGCCAGCAGTGAAGCGCTCGACGAGCAGTACTTC. It is translated as CASSEALDEQYF.

This clonotype was recorded at least ten times. The rearrangement joins TRBV29-1 to TRBJ2-7; TRBD2 agrees at 8 bases. The CDR3 runs to 14 residues. V trimming: 4 bases; J trimming: 2 bases; junction bases outside the gene matches: 7. The germline V gene has CDR1 SQVTM and CDR2 ANQGSEA. The chain's CDR3 is CSVAVAGGAYEQYF. The CDR3 nucleotides read TGCAGCGTTGCGGTCGCGGGAGGCGCCTACGAGCAGTACTTC.

A word on this clonotype: At one end the junction does not follow the germline gene, possibly because of a read error. The chain has TRBV10-2 and TRBJ1-1; D is unresolved. In germline, CDR1 is WSHSY, CDR2 SAAADI. There are 14 residues in the CDR3. The CDR3 region is CASSEGLGFTEAFF. CDR3 nucleotides: TGCGCCAGCAGCGAAGGTCTCGGGTTCACTGAGGCTTTCTTT.

The chain combines TRBV4-1 with TRBJ1-1; possible D gene TRBD1, 5 bases. The length of the CDR3 is 15 residues. The V gene's germline CDR1 is MGHRA and CDR2 YSYEKL. Trimming removed 4 bases from V and 2 bases from J, with 14 bases in between. In nucleotides, the CDR3 is TGCGCCAGCAGCCCCCCAGGGCAGGGTAACACTGAAGCTTTCTTT. Its protein is CASSPPGQGNTEAFF.

The chain is built from TRBV29-1 and TRBJ2-6; no definite D call. The CDR3 contains 14 residues. V lost 8 bases to trimming and J lost 1 base, with 12 bases between them. Germline CDR1 SQVTM, CDR2 ANQGSEA. The CDR3 protein is CSILPESGANVLTF. The CDR3, as DNA: TGCAGCATACTCCCAGAATCTGGGGCCAACGTCCTGACTTTC.

Many counts were recorded for this clonotype. The CDR3 is CASSSKGGSQPQHF. The CDR3 bases are TGTGCCAGCAGTTCTAAAGGGGGTTCTCAGCCCCAGCATTTT. The chain links TRBV6-2 or TRBV6-3 to TRBJ1-5; possible D gene TRBD1, 6 bases. Trimming removed 4 bases from V and 6 bases from J, with 13 bases in between. CDR1 and CDR2 (germline): MNHEY, SVGEGT. The CDR3 consists of 14 residues.

The V and J genes are TRBV25-1 and TRBJ2-7; 7 bases agree with TRBD2. CDR3 size: 15 residues. Trimming at V came to 7 bases and at J to 2 bases, leaving 11 bases not matched to a gene. CDR1 MGHDK and CDR2 SYGVNS come from the germline V gene. CDR3 protein: CASNIRTRGTYEQYF. Written as DNA, the CDR3 is TGTGCCAGCAATATTAGGACTAGAGGGACCTACGAGCAGTACTTC.

This clonotype has a count of ten or more. V is TRBV6-1 and J is TRBJ2-7; tentatively, D is TRBD1 or TRBD2 (5 bases each). V lost 5 bases to trimming and J lost 3 bases, with 11 bases between them. CDR1 and CDR2 (germline): MNHNS, SASEGT. This CDR3 comprises 13 residues. CDR3 bases: TGTGCCAGCAGTCTGGGACCGAACTACGAGCAGTACGTC. Amino acid sequence: CASSLGPNYEQYV.

This clonotype occurred a few times. The chain joins TRBV20-1 to TRBJ1-2; D is uncertain. The germline gives CDR1 DFQATT, CDR2 SNEGSKA (reference sequence). The V end lost 1 base, the J end lost 0 bases, and 9 bases lay between the germline ends. This CDR3 contains 14 residues. The CDR3 DNA follows: TGCAGTGCTAGAGTCGCAGGAGCTAACTATGGCTACACCTTC. Translated: CSARVAGANYGYTF.

This clonotype was seen more than once but under ten times. The chain employs TRBV20-1 and TRBJ1-5; 8 nucleotides match TRBD1. CDR3 length: 15 residues. Germline CDR1 and CDR2: DFQATT and SNEGSKA (reference sequence). Losses at the gene ends were 2 bases for V and 1 base for J; bases not matched to a gene: 4. DNA of the CDR3: TGCAGTGCTAGACCGACAGGGGCCAGCAATCAGCCCCAGCATTTT. This sequence encodes CSARPTGASNQPQHF.

This clonotype was seen ten or more times. V usage is TRBV20-1 and J usage is TRBJ2-2; 9 bases map to TRBD2. CDR3 size: 14 residues. V dropped 7 bases and J dropped 3; count of bases not matched to a gene: 6. The germline gives CDR1 DFQATT, CDR2 SNEGSKA (reference sequence). CDR3 in DNA: TGCAGTGTTCGGCTAGCGGGATACACCGGGGAGCTGTTTTTT. Amino acids: CSVRLAGYTGELFF.

There are many counts of this clonotype. The chain recombines TRBV7-8 with TRBJ2-2; D remains ambiguous. V lost 1 base and J 0 bases, leaving 9 bases between the germline ends. Germline CDR1 is SGHVS and CDR2 is FQNEAQ. The CDR3 is 16 residues long. The CDR3 is CASSLVGQPNTGELFF. The CDR3 DNA is TGTGCCAGCAGCTTAGTAGGCCAGCCGAACACCGGGGAGCTGTTTTTT.

There are many counts of this clonotype. V is TRBV7-2 and J is TRBJ2-1; weak D call: TRBD2 (5 bases). The CDR3 contains 14 residues. Germline V gene lookup returns CDR1 SGHTA and CDR2 FQGNSA. V lost 2 bases to trimming and J lost 8 bases, with 13 bases between them. The CDR3 nucleotides are TGTGCCAGCAGCTTACTCACTAGAACCCATGAGCAGTTCTTC. Translating gives CASSLLTRTHEQFF. Based on the CDR3 plus reference TRBV7-2 and TRBJ2-1, the full variable domain is GAGVSQSPSNKVTEKGKDVELRCDPISGHTALYWYRQSLGQGLEFLIYFQGNSAPDKSGLPSDRFSAERTGGSVSTLTIQRTQQEDSAVYLCASSLLTRTHEQFFGPGTRLTVL.

This clonotype was seen a single time. V gene TRBV4-1 combines with J gene TRBJ1-1, with a tentative D call TRBD1 (5 bases). This CDR3 is built from 17 residues. V lost 1 base, J lost 3 bases, and 18 bases lay in between. The germline V gene encodes CDR1 MGHRA and CDR2 YSYEKL. The CDR3 region is CASSQANPPGGDTEAFF. The DNA for the CDR3 is TGCGCCAGCAGCCAAGCAAACCCTCCCGGGGGGGACACTGAAGCTTTCTTT.

The sample holds many counts of this clonotype. J is TRBJ2-3 and V is TRBV6-4, with D perhaps assigned TRBD1 or TRBD2 (5 bases each). CDR1 MRHNA and CDR2 SNTAGT come from the germline V gene. V lost 2 bases and J 4 bases, leaving 7 bases between the germline ends. The CDR3 is 13 amino acids. The CDR3 is CASSDGDPDTQYF. The CDR3 DNA is TGTGCCAGCAGTGACGGGGACCCAGATACGCAGTATTTT.

J is TRBJ1-1 and V is TRBV6-2 or TRBV6-3; a weak D match, TRBD1 (5 bases). The germline V gene encodes CDR1 MNHEY and CDR2 SVGEGT. Trimming pared 6 bases from V and 4 bases from J, leaving 12 bases between. This CDR3 is built from 13 residues. This chain's CDR3 is CASRGEEGTEAFF. In DNA form, the CDR3 reads TGTGCCAGCAGGGGGGAGGAAGGCACTGAAGCTTTCTTT.

This clonotype was detected a few times. V and J are TRBV7-8 and TRBJ2-2; TRBD2 agrees at 9 bases. Trimming removed 2 bases from V and 6 bases from J; junction bases left unmatched: 10. Germline loops: CDR1 SGHVS, CDR2 FQNEAQ. The CDR3 has 17 amino acids. CDR3 in amino acids: CASSLPMSSGSAGELFF. CDR3 coding DNA: TGTGCCAGCAGCTTACCTATGAGTAGCGGGAGCGCCGGGGAGCTGTTTTTT.

This clonotype was recorded a few times. The chain combines TRBV10-3 with TRBJ1-3, with unresolved D. Germline values: CDR1 ENHRY, CDR2 SYGVKD. V was clipped by 10 bases and J by 1 base, with 14 bases between them. This CDR3 has 14 residues. CDR3 region: CATNPGGSGNTIYF. CDR3 nucleotides: TGTGCCACCAACCCGGGAGGGTCTGGAAACACCATATATTTT.

Only one count was recorded for this clonotype. The chain is built from TRBV29-1 and TRBJ2-4; maybe TRBD2 (7 bases). CDR3 length equals 13 residues. The germline gives CDR1 SQVTM, CDR2 ANQGSEA. V lost 4 bases and J 3 bases, leaving 10 bases between the germline ends. This CDR3 reads CSVGGGDKNIQYF. CDR3 bases: TGCAGCGTTGGAGGGGGGGACAAAAACATTCAGTACTTC.

The chain employs TRBV14 and TRBJ2-7; 7 bases align to TRBD2. After removal of 5 bases from V and 9 bases from J, the junction contained 10 bases not matched to a gene. The CDR3 consists of 13 residues. CDR1 SGHDN and CDR2 FVKESK come from the germline V gene. CDR3 loop: CASSSREGGTQYF. The CDR3 coding sequence is TGTGCCAGCAGCTCTCGAGAGGGAGGGACGCAGTACTTC.

The table lists this clonotype with a few counts. This may come from a read error, since a much larger clone is one base off. V is TRBV7-8 and J is TRBJ2-7; D possibly corresponds to TRBD1 (6 bases). Deletions cut 5 bases from V and 7 bases from J, with 15 bases between. The CDR3 length is 13 residues. Germline V gene lookup returns CDR1 SGHVS and CDR2 FQNEAQ. The CDR3 spells CASSLEKRGEQYV. DNA for the CDR3: TGTGCCAGCAGCCTCGAAAAGAGGGGGGAGCAGTACGTC.

This clonotype was seen only a few times. This chain links TRBV29-1 with TRBJ2-6; a weak D match, TRBD1 (6 bases). The CDR3 length is 14 residues. The V gene lost 6 bases and the J gene lost 0 bases, with 9 bases spanning the gap. Germline-derived CDR1 and CDR2 are SQVTM and ANQGSEA. The CDR3: CSVSGVSGANVLTF. As DNA, the CDR3 is TGCAGCGTGTCAGGGGTCTCTGGGGCCAACGTCCTGACTTTC.

This chain joins TRBV7-2 and TRBJ2-7, with 15 bases lining up with TRBD2. The CDR3 is made up of 16 amino acids. J gave up 4 bases and V 0 bases, and 1 base lay outside the gene matches. The V gene's germline CDR1 is SGHTA and CDR2 FQGNSA. In nucleotides, the CDR3 is TGTGCCAGCAGCTTAGCGGGGACTAGCGGGAGGTACGAGCAGTACTTC. It specifies CASSLAGTSGRYEQYF.

This clonotype turned up a few times. The chain is built from TRBV11-2 and TRBJ2-2, with D tentatively TRBD1 (6 bases). The V and J ends lost 1 base and 1 base respectively, with 10 bases between them. CDR3 size: 16 residues. From germline, CDR1 is SGHAT and CDR2 FQNNGV. CDR3 residues: CASSLVLQGNTGELFF. The CDR3, as DNA: TGTGCCAGCAGCTTAGTTTTACAGGGGAACACCGGGGAGCTGTTTTTT.

The chain joins TRBV11-2 to TRBJ2-2; 8 positions match TRBD1. The V segment lost 4 bases and the J segment 4 bases; nucleotides outside the gene matches: 8. CDR3 size: 16 residues. Germline CDR1 reads SGHAT; CDR2 reads FQNNGV. The CDR3, as DNA: TGTGCCAGCAGCTCCACAGACAGGGGTCGCACCGGGGAGCTGTTTTTT. Amino acid sequence: CASSSTDRGRTGELFF.